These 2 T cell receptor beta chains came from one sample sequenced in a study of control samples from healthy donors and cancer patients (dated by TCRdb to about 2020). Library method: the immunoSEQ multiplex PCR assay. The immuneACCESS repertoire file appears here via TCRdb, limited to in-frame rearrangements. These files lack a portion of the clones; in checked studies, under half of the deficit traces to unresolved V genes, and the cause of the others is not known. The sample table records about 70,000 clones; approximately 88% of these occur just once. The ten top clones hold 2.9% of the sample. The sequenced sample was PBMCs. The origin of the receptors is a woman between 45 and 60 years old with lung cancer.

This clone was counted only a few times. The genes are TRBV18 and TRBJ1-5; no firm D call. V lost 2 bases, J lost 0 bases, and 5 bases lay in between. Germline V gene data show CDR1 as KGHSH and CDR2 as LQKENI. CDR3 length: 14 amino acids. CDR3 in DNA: TGTGCCAGCTCACCAGTGTCTAGCAATCAGCCCCAGCATTTT. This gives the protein CASSPVSSNQPQHF.

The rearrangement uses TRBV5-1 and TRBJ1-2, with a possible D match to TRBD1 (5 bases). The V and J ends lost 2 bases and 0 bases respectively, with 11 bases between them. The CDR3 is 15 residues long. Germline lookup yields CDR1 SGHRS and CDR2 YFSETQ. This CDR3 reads CASSLGTGANYGYTF. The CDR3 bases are TGCGCCAGCAGCTTAGGGACCGGAGCTAACTATGGCTACACCTTC. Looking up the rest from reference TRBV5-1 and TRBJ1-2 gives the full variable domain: KAGVTQTPRYLIKTRGQQVTLSCSPISGHRSVSWYQQTPGQGLQFLFEYFSETQRNKGNFPGRFSGRQFSNSRSEMNVSTLELGDSALYLCASSLGTGANYGYTFGSGTRLTVV.